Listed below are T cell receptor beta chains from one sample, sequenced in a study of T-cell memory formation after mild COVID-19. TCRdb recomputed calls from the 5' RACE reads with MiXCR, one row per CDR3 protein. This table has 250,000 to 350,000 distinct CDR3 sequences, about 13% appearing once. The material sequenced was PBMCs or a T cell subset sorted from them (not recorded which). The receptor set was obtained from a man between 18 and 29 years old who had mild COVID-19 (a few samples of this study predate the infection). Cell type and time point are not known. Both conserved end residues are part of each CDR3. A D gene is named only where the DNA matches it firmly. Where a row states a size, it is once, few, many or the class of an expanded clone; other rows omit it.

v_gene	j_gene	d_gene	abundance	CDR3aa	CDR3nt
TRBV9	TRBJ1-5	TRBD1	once	CASSETGDSNQPQHF	TGTGCCAGCAGCGAGACAGGGGATAGCAATCAGCCCCAGCATTTT
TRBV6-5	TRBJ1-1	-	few	CASSYARTASPYVF	TGTGCCAGCAGTTATGCCAGGACGGCGTCCCCCTATGTCTTT
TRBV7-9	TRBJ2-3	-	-	CASSVGFRPDTQYF	TGTGCCAGCAGCGTGGGATTCAGGCCAGATACGCAGTATTTT
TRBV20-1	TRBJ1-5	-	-	CSARNPLGNQPQHF	TGCAGTGCTAGAAACCCCCTAGGCAATCAGCCCCAGCATTTT
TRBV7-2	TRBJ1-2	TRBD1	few	CASSASQGVGYGYTF	TGTGCCAGCAGCGCCAGCCAGGGGGTGGGCTATGGCTACACCTTC
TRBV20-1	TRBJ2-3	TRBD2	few	CSARALAGGPDTQYF	TGCAGTGCTAGAGCCCTAGCGGGGGGGCCAGATACGCAGTATTTT
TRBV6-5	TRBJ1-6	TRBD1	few	CASSWGQGLSYNSPLHF	TGTGCCAGCAGTTGGGGACAGGGCCTATCCTATAATTCACCCCTCCACTTT
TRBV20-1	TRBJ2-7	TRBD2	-	CSARDAGGPDEQYF	TGCAGTGCTAGAGATGCGGGGGGGCCTGACGAGCAGTACTTC
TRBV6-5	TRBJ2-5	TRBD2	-	CASSLAGVRETQYF	TGTGCCAGCAGCCTAGCGGGGGTTCGAGAGACCCAGTACTTC
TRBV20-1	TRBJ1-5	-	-	CSAVSNQPQHF	TGCAGTGCCGTAAGCAATCAGCCCCAGCATTTT
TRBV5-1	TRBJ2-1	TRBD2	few	CASRSSGGAQSYNEQFF	TGCGCCAGCAGGTCTAGCGGGGGGGCCCAGTCCTACAATGAGCAGTTCTTC
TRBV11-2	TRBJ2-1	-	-	CASSTTSKWGYNEQFF	TGTGCCAGCAGCACCACGTCGAAATGGGGTTACAATGAGCAGTTCTTC
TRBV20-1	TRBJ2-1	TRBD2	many	CSAHGPAGSLVEQFF	TGCAGTGCCCACGGGCCAGCGGGGTCTTTAGTCGAGCAGTTCTTC
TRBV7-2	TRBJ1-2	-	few	CASTSRRNYGYTF	TGTGCCAGCACCTCTCGGAGAAACTATGGCTACACCTTC
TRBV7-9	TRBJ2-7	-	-	CASSLVNTGGSEQYF	TGTGCCAGCAGCTTAGTGAACACGGGGGGCTCCGAGCAGTACTTC
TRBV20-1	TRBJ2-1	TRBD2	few	CSARASLGSVAGLNEQFF	TGCAGTGCTAGAGCTTCCTTGGGGAGTGTAGCGGGGTTGAATGAGCAGTTCTTC
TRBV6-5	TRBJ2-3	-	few	CASIPRGADTQYF	TGTGCCAGCATCCCGAGGGGGGCAGATACGCAGTATTTT
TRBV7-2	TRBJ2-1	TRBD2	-	CASSPRGLAGDEQFF	TGTGCCAGCAGCCCCAGAGGACTAGCGGGCGATGAGCAGTTCTTC
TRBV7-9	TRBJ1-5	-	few	CASSLAISDNQPQHF	TGTGCCAGCAGCTTAGCGATCAGCGACAATCAGCCCCAGCATTTT
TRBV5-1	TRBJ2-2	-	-	CASSRARGAPTGELFF	TGCGCCAGCAGCCGGGCCCGGGGCGCCCCCACCGGGGAGCTGTTTTTT
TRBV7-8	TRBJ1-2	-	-	CASSRTLRTGGDYGYTF	TGTGCCAGCAGCCGAACTCTGAGGACCGGAGGGGACTATGGCTACACCTTC
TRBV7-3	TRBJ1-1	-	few	CASSPRGFTEAFF	TGTGCCAGCAGCCCGAGGGGGTTCACTGAAGCTTTCTTT
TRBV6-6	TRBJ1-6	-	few	CASREHRDGPYNSPLHF	TGTGCCAGCAGAGAACACAGGGATGGACCTTATAATTCACCCCTCCACTTT
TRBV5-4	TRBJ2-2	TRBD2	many	CASSLTSGGAVTGELFF	TGTGCCAGCAGCTTGACTAGCGGGGGGGCTGTCACCGGGGAGCTGTTTTTT
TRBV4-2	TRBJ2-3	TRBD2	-	CASSQVGGGRTDTQYF	TGTGCCAGCAGCCAAGTTGGCGGGGGACGCACAGATACGCAGTATTTT
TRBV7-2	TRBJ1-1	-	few	CASSLRMGGGAFF	TGTGCCAGCAGCTTACGGATGGGAGGGGGAGCTTTCTTT
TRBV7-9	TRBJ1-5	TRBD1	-	CASSLGQGWQPQHF	TGTGCCAGCAGCTTAGGACAGGGATGGCAGCCCCAGCATTTT
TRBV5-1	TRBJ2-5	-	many	CASSPNRETQYF	TGCGCCAGCAGCCCTAATCGAGAGACCCAGTACTTC
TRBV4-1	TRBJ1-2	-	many	CASSQEEAGLYGYTF	TGCGCCAGCAGCCAAGAGGAGGCGGGCCTCTATGGCTACACCTTC
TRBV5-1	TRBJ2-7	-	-	CASSLAGTTREQYF	TGCGCCAGCAGCTTGGCCGGGACAACCAGGGAGCAGTACTTC
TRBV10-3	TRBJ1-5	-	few	CAISTTESNQPQHF	TGTGCCATCAGCACTACAGAGAGCAATCAGCCCCAGCATTTT
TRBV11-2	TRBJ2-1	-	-	CASSFAGAANEQFF	TGTGCCAGCAGCTTTGCGGGGGCTGCCAATGAGCAGTTCTTC
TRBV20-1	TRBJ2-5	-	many	CSAPWGETQYF	TGCAGTGCCCCGTGGGGAGAGACCCAGTACTTC
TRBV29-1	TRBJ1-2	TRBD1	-	CSVVGQGARGYTF	TGCAGCGTTGTAGGACAGGGGGCGCGTGGCTACACCTTC
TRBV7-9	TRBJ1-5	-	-	CASSSDRTGNQPQHF	TGTGCCAGCAGCTCAGACAGGACAGGCAATCAGCCCCAGCATTTT